This T cell receptor beta chain appears in the sequencing data of a study of shared clonotypes between healthy human individuals. Study conclusions and caveats: Researchers sampled blood only, noting tissue repertoires likely differ. Depth of sequencing was expected to influence donor clonotype sharing.

Germline CDR1 reads LNHNV; CDR2 reads YYDKDF (reference sequence). CDR3 length: 13 residues. V was pared by 5 bases and J by 0 bases, with 8 bases between. On this clone itself: Its specificity is not known.

The naive CD8 population came from CD45RO-negative cells selected for CCR7, without terminally differentiated effector memory CD45RA+ cells. Each sorted subset replicate got 200 ng genomic DNA, 30,000 or so genomes. Profiled with immunoSEQ multiplex PCR; TCRdb holds only in-frame clones, not every one. Seen here are 2 million or so clones, about 95% observed once, and the top ten hold 0.9% to 1.4%. V usage is TRBV15 and J usage is TRBJ2-7; D is possibly TRBD2 (5 bases). Sequencing was performed on naive CD8+ T cells sorted from blood. The receptor was derived from a young man in good health. CDR3 protein: CATSLSDSYEQYF. The CDR3 DNA reads TGTGCCACCAGCCTTAGCGACTCCTACGAGCAGTACTTC.